These T cell receptor beta chains were read from a single sample in a study of blood T cell repertoires in COVID-19. TCRdb's table, derived via immunoSEQ multiplex PCR, lists solely in-frame clones and lacks some. In the table there are about 98,000 clones, around 81% of which are singletons. Specimen: peripheral blood. The source of these receptors is a man in his 60s with acute or convalescent COVID-19. The CDR3 runs from the conserved cysteine through the conserved F or W. A D gene is named only where the DNA matches it firmly. Where a row states a size, it is once, few, many or the class of an expanded clone; other rows omit it.

length: 16
J: TRBJ1-5
D: NA
size: NA
V: TRBV6-2/TRBV6-3
CDR3: CASSPPQGRVEQPQHF
DNA: TGTGCCAGCAGTCCACCGCAGGGCAGGGTGGAACAGCCCCAGCATTTT

length: 15
J: TRBJ2-3
D: NA
size: once
V: TRBV6-5
CDR3: CASQTPRGSTDTQYF
DNA: TGTGCCAGCCAAACCCCCCGGGGGAGCACAGATACGCAGTATTTT

length: 15
J: TRBJ2-1
D: TRBD1
size: NA
V: TRBV14
CDR3: CASSRPGTGYNEQFF
DNA: TGTGCCAGCAGCCGGCCCGGGACAGGGTACAATGAGCAGTTCTTC

length: 14
J: TRBJ2-5
D: NA
size: NA
V: TRBV7-2
CDR3: CASSLRQAQETQYF
DNA: TGTGCCAGCAGCCTCCGACAGGCACAAGAGACCCAGTACTTC

length: 15
J: TRBJ2-1
D: NA
size: NA
V: TRBV7-9
CDR3: CASSRPGSETDEQFF
DNA: TGTGCCAGCAGCCGGCCGGGATCGGAGACCGATGAGCAGTTCTTC

length: 11
J: TRBJ2-5
D: NA
size: NA
V: TRBV15
CDR3: CATSGSETQYF
DNA: TGTGCCACCAGCGGCTCGGAGACCCAGTACTTC

length: 13
J: TRBJ1-5
D: NA
size: NA
V: TRBV19
CDR3: CASSIQVRRPQHF
DNA: TGTGCCAGTAGTATACAGGTCAGGCGGCCCCAGCATTTT

length: 14
J: TRBJ2-3
D: TRBD1
size: NA
V: TRBV7-9
CDR3: CASSYGQGTDTQYF
DNA: TGTGCCAGCAGCTACGGACAGGGTACAGATACGCAGTATTTT

length: 17
J: TRBJ1-3
D: TRBD1
size: NA
V: TRBV5-1
CDR3: CASSLGQGGSSGNTIYF
DNA: TGCGCCAGCAGCTTGGGACAGGGTGGAAGCTCTGGAAACACCATATATTTT

length: 11
J: TRBJ2-3
D: NA
size: NA
V: TRBV7-6
CDR3: CASSLEDTQYF
DNA: TGTGCCAGCAGCCTGGAGGATACGCAGTATTTT

length: 17
J: TRBJ2-3
D: TRBD2
size: NA
V: TRBV7-2
CDR3: CASRQGTSGTSTDTQYF
DNA: TGTGCCAGCAGGCAAGGGACTAGCGGGACTAGCACAGATACGCAGTATTTT

length: 14
J: TRBJ2-3
D: TRBD1
size: NA
V: TRBV6-5
CDR3: CASSYKGGRDTQYF
DNA: TGTGCCAGCAGTTACAAAGGGGGCCGGGATACGCAGTATTTT

length: 17
J: TRBJ1-3
D: NA
size: NA
V: TRBV4-1
CDR3: CASSRQDLGGTGNTIYF
DNA: TGCGCCAGCAGCCGGCAAGATCTGGGAGGCACTGGAAACACCATATATTTT

length: 14
J: TRBJ1-2
D: TRBD1
size: few
V: TRBV11-3
CDR3: CASSLGTDFYGYTF
DNA: TGTGCCAGCAGTTTAGGGACAGACTTCTATGGCTACACCTTC

length: 19
J: TRBJ2-1
D: NA
size: NA
V: TRBV19
CDR3: CASSIGFSGASAGYNEQFF
DNA: TGTGCCAGTAGTATTGGGTTCTCGGGGGCGTCAGCGGGGTACAATGAGCAGTTCTTC

length: 16
J: TRBJ2-1
D: TRBD2
size: NA
V: TRBV5-1
CDR3: CASSLSTSGLYNEQFF
DNA: TGCGCCAGCAGCTTGTCCACTAGCGGGCTTTACAATGAGCAGTTCTTC

length: 13
J: TRBJ1-2
D: NA
size: NA
V: TRBV11-3
CDR3: CASSLVGGNGYTF
DNA: TGTGCCAGCAGCTTAGTAGGGGGAAATGGCTACACCTTC

length: 16
J: TRBJ2-7
D: NA
size: NA
V: TRBV10-1
CDR3: CASSPAGTPVSYEQYF
DNA: TGCGCCAGCAGTCCTGCCGGGACACCGGTCTCCTACGAGCAGTACTTC

length: 15
J: TRBJ2-2
D: TRBD1
size: NA
V: TRBV5-1
CDR3: CASSPQGTNTGELFF
DNA: TGCGCCAGCAGCCCACAGGGGACGAACACCGGGGAGCTGTTTTTT

length: 18
J: TRBJ2-2
D: NA
size: NA
V: TRBV9
CDR3: CASSSQEWGLTNTGELFF
DNA: TGTGCCAGCAGCTCCCAAGAGTGGGGACTGACGAACACCGGGGAGCTGTTTTTT

length: 14
J: TRBJ2-7
D: TRBD1
size: NA
V: TRBV29-1
CDR3: CSVGGQGSSYEQYF
DNA: TGCAGCGTGGGGGGACAGGGCAGCTCCTACGAGCAGTACTTC

length: 13
J: TRBJ2-1
D: NA
size: NA
V: TRBV10-3
CDR3: CAINQPGGNEQFF
DNA: TGTGCCATCAACCAGCCCGGGGGAAATGAGCAGTTCTTC

length: 16
J: TRBJ1-6
D: TRBD1
size: few
V: TRBV4-3
CDR3: CASSMTGGADNSPLHF
DNA: TGCGCCAGCAGCATGACAGGGGGCGCCGATAATTCACCCCTCCACTTT

length: 15
J: TRBJ1-2
D: TRBD1
size: NA
V: TRBV6-6
CDR3: CASSDGQVVGYGYTF
DNA: TGTGCCAGCAGTGACGGACAGGTAGTGGGCTATGGCTACACCTTC

length: 12
J: TRBJ1-2
D: NA
size: NA
V: TRBV12-3/TRBV12-4
CDR3: CASRGGTYGYTF
DNA: TGTGCCAGCAGGGGGGGGACCTATGGCTACACCTTC

length: 12
J: TRBJ1-1
D: NA
size: medium-sized
V: TRBV29-1
CDR3: CSVAVVNTEAFF
DNA: TGCAGCGTTGCTGTTGTGAACACTGAAGCTTTCTTT

length: 14
J: TRBJ1-1
D: TRBD1
size: NA
V: TRBV5-4
CDR3: CASSVRDRDTEAFF
DNA: TGTGCCAGCAGCGTGAGGGACAGGGATACTGAAGCTTTCTTT

length: 15
J: TRBJ1-5
D: TRBD1
size: NA
V: TRBV6-5
CDR3: CASSNGQGPNQPQHF
DNA: TGTGCCAGCAGTAACGGACAGGGCCCAAATCAGCCCCAGCATTTT

length: 13
J: TRBJ2-3
D: NA
size: NA
V: TRBV5-1
CDR3: CASSSGITDTQYF
DNA: TGCGCCAGCAGCTCAGGGATCACAGATACGCAGTATTTT

length: 15
J: TRBJ2-3
D: NA
size: NA
V: TRBV11-2
CDR3: CASSLTKGLGDTQYF
DNA: TGTGCCAGCAGCCTGACTAAGGGCCTAGGTGATACGCAGTATTTT

length: 15
J: TRBJ1-6
D: TRBD1
size: few
V: TRBV6-5
CDR3: CASSYSDRVNSPLHF
DNA: TGTGCCAGCAGTTACTCGGACAGGGTCAACTCACCCCTCCACTTT

length: 15
J: TRBJ2-1
D: NA
size: few
V: TRBV18
CDR3: CASSLQVGDTNEQFF
DNA: TGTGCCAGCTCACTCCAGGTGGGCGACACCAATGAGCAGTTCTTC

length: 16
J: TRBJ2-3
D: NA
size: NA
V: TRBV9
CDR3: CASSVGASPSTDTQYF
DNA: TGTGCCAGCAGCGTGGGGGCATCTCCTAGCACAGATACGCAGTATTTT

length: 13
J: TRBJ1-2
D: TRBD1
size: few
V: TRBV11-3
CDR3: CASTKGDRDGYTF
DNA: TGTGCCAGCACCAAGGGGGACAGGGATGGCTACACCTTC

length: 14
J: TRBJ2-6
D: NA
size: NA
V: TRBV27
CDR3: CASSSVSGANVLTF
DNA: TGTGCCAGCAGTTCGGTCTCTGGGGCCAACGTCCTGACTTTC

length: 16
J: TRBJ1-5
D: TRBD1
size: NA
V: TRBV6-2/TRBV6-3
CDR3: CASSSQQGAPGQPQHF
DNA: TGTGCCAGCAGTTCCCAACAGGGGGCTCCAGGTCAGCCCCAGCATTTT

length: 11
J: TRBJ2-4
D: NA
size: NA
V: TRBV19
CDR3: CASSSQGAKYF
DNA: TGTGCCAGTAGTTCTCAAGGAGCAAAGTACTTC

length: 18
J: TRBJ2-1
D: TRBD2
size: NA
V: TRBV7-2
CDR3: CASTAPGLAGGSYNEQFF
DNA: TGTGCCAGCACCGCTCCGGGACTAGCGGGAGGATCCTACAATGAGCAGTTCTTC

length: 16
J: TRBJ2-3
D: NA
size: NA
V: TRBV7-6
CDR3: CASSFGGPSSTDTQYF
DNA: TGTGCCAGCAGCTTCGGGGGGCCCTCTAGCACAGATACGCAGTATTTT

length: 16
J: TRBJ2-1
D: NA
size: NA
V: TRBV3-1/TRBV3-2
CDR3: CASSQEAGRTYNEQFF
DNA: TGTGCCAGCAGCCAAGAGGCAGGGAGGACCTACAATGAGCAGTTCTTC

length: 11
J: TRBJ2-3
D: NA
size: many
V: TRBV3-1/TRBV3-2
CDR3: CASSYTDTQYF
DNA: TGTGCCAGCAGTTACACAGATACGCAGTATTTT

length: 18
J: TRBJ1-2
D: NA
size: NA
V: TRBV7-2
CDR3: CASSARLGVPVLNYGYTF
DNA: TGTGCCAGCAGCGCGAGACTCGGCGTCCCTGTTTTAAACTATGGCTACACCTTC

length: 14
J: TRBJ1-5
D: NA
size: NA
V: TRBV7-9
CDR3: CASSPGHQGQPQHF
DNA: TGTGCCAGCAGCCCGGGACATCAAGGACAGCCCCAGCATTTT

length: 15
J: TRBJ2-3
D: TRBD2
size: NA
V: TRBV10-3
CDR3: CATSPTSGGTDTQYF
DNA: TGTGCCACCTCTCCGACTAGCGGGGGGACAGATACGCAGTATTTT

length: 13
J: TRBJ1-1
D: NA
size: NA
V: TRBV12-3/TRBV12-4
CDR3: CASRSFREPEAFF
DNA: TGTGCCAGCAGGTCTTTTCGGGAACCTGAAGCTTTCTTT

length: 16
J: TRBJ2-1
D: TRBD2
size: NA
V: TRBV13
CDR3: CASRELAGVLYNEQFF
DNA: TGTGCCAGCAGGGAACTAGCGGGAGTACTATACAATGAGCAGTTCTTC

length: 13
J: TRBJ2-1
D: NA
size: NA
V: TRBV9
CDR3: CASSVGLKDEQFF
DNA: TGTGCCAGCAGCGTAGGACTTAAAGATGAGCAGTTCTTC

length: 14
J: TRBJ1-2
D: TRBD1
size: NA
V: TRBV11-2
CDR3: CASSSVGQGQGYTF
DNA: TGTGCCAGCAGCAGCGTGGGACAGGGTCAGGGCTACACCTTC

length: 14
J: TRBJ1-1
D: NA
size: once
V: TRBV18
CDR3: CASSPDRSNTEAFF
DNA: TGTGCCAGCTCACCAGACAGGTCAAACACTGAAGCTTTCTTT

length: 16
J: TRBJ1-4
D: NA
size: NA
V: TRBV29-1
CDR3: CSVEDPLGGTNEKLFF
DNA: TGCAGCGTTGAAGACCCCCTAGGGGGAACTAATGAAAAACTGTTTTTT

length: 15
J: TRBJ2-5
D: NA
size: once
V: TRBV6-5
CDR3: CASSPVGGGGETQYF
DNA: TGTGCCAGCAGTCCAGTTGGGGGGGGCGGGGAGACCCAGTACTTC

length: 12
J: TRBJ2-1
D: NA
size: NA
V: TRBV11-3
CDR3: CASSVQSHEQFF
DNA: TGTGCCAGCAGCGTACAGTCCCATGAGCAGTTCTTC

length: 15
J: TRBJ2-1
D: NA
size: once
V: TRBV9
CDR3: CASSVAGYSYNEQFF
DNA: TGTGCCAGCAGCGTAGCGGGATACTCCTACAATGAGCAGTTCTTC

length: 13
J: TRBJ1-2
D: NA
size: NA
V: TRBV9
CDR3: CASSVPGSYGYTF
DNA: TGTGCCAGCAGCGTTCCAGGGTCCTATGGCTACACCTTC

length: 15
J: TRBJ1-1
D: TRBD1
size: NA
V: TRBV18
CDR3: CASSPGTGGDTEAFF
DNA: TGTGCCAGCTCACCAGGGACAGGGGGAGACACTGAAGCTTTCTTT